These 23 T cell receptor beta chains originate from one sample sequenced in a study of CD8+CD57+ T cells in acquired aplastic anemia. Antigen specificity for these receptors is unknown. Sequencing was done on patients that had shown CD8+CD57+ cell expansion by flow cytometry. According to the study, genomic DNA was the template for TCR beta VDJ and CDR3 profiling. TCRdb independently ran MiXCR on the reads; one entry per CDR3 protein. This table has more than 15,000 distinct CDR3 sequences, 37% appearing once. Study-wide results and caveats: Among patients, total CD4+ and CD8+ pools exceeded CD8+CD57+ cells in diversity.

The sample consisted of CD8+CD57+ T cells sorted from PBMCs. The subset denotes: bead-enriched CD8+CD57+ effector memory T cells from SAA patients. The receptors were sampled from a human donor with aplastic anemia.

This clonotype was detected once. This chain connects TRBV2 to TRBJ2-4; 10 nucleotides agree with TRBD1. J gave up 9 bases and V 10 bases, and 6 bases lay outside the gene matches. The CDR3 has 12 residues. CDR1 is SNHLY and CDR2 is FYNNEI in the germline V gene. The DNA of the CDR3 is TGTGCCACCGGGACAGGGGCCAGCATTCAGTACTTC. Protein sequence: CATGTGASIQYF. Full variable domain (outside the CDR3, taken from reference TRBV2 and TRBJ2-4): EPEVTQTPSHQVTQMGQEVILRCVPISNHLYFYWYRQILGQKVEFLVSFYNNEISEKSEIFDDQFSVERPDGSNFTLKIRSTKLEDSAMYFCATGTGASIQYFGAGTRLSVL.

The chain carries TRBV7-6 and TRBJ2-3; D is undetermined. CDR1 SGHVS and CDR2 FNYEAQ come from the germline V gene. The CDR3 covers 15 residues. With 1 base removed from V and 1 base from J, the gap between germline ends came to 9 bases. The CDR3 DNA reads TGTGCCAGCAGCTTAGGGGTTTTTGGCACAGATACGCAGTATTTT. Encoded protein: CASSLGVFGTDTQYF. The variable domain in full, completed from reference TRBV7-6 and TRBJ2-3, reads GAGVSQSPRYKVTKRGQDVALRCDPISGHVSLYWYRQALGQGPEFLTYFNYEAQQDKSGLPNDRFSAERPEGSISTLTIQRTEQRDSAMYRCASSLGVFGTDTQYFGPGTRLTVL.

A few counts support this clonotype. This chain connects TRBV10-1 to TRBJ2-1; TRBD2 matches 7 bases. Germline CDR1 reads WNHNN; CDR2 reads SYGVQD (reference sequence). The J segment lost 10 bases and the V segment lost 4 bases, leaving 1 base of the junction unmatched. The CDR3 totals 11 residues. CDR3 amino acids: CASSGAGEQFF. The CDR3 bases are TGCGCCAGCAGTGGAGCGGGAGAGCAGTTCTTC.

This clonotype appeared many times. The chain couples TRBV2 to TRBJ1-6, with D hard to call. The CDR3 consists of 15 residues. Germline V gives CDR1 SNHLY, CDR2 FYNNEI. V was shortened by 3 bases and J by 7 bases, with 13 bases between the two germline ends. The CDR3 DNA sequence: TGTGCCAGCAGTGATCAGCGGCAGAGGAATTCACCCCTCCACTTT. This codes for CASSDQRQRNSPLHF.

This clonotype was picked up a small number of times. J is TRBJ1-1 and V is TRBV15; D unclear. The CDR3 contains 14 residues. V lost 0 bases and J lost 8, with 13 bases in between. Per germline, CDR1 LNHNV and CDR2 YYDKDF (reference sequence). The CDR3: CATSRDLPSSEAFF. CDR3 coding DNA: TGTGCCACCAGCAGAGATCTACCCTCCTCCGAAGCTTTCTTT.

The gene calls are TRBV20-1 and TRBJ1-5; 8 bases fit TRBD1. CDR1 is DFQATT, CDR2 SNEGSKA, per germline (reference sequence). V gave up 6 bases and J gave up 2 bases; unmatched junction bases: 9. The CDR3 spans 15 residues. The CDR3: CSAVLGGQGNQPQHF. The CDR3 bases are TGCAGTGCCGTACTGGGGGGACAGGGCAATCAGCCCCAGCATTTT.

The sample holds one count of this clonotype. The chain recombines TRBV4-1 with TRBJ2-7; D may be TRBD2 (5 bases). V lost 1 base, J lost 3 bases, and 13 bases lay in between. The CDR3 totals 15 residues. Per germline, CDR1 MGHRA and CDR2 YSYEKL. CDR3 nucleotides: TGCGCCAGCAGCCAAGTCATAGAGGGAAGCTACGAGCAGTACTTC. It yields the protein CASSQVIEGSYEQYF.

This sequence joins TRBV7-2 and TRBJ2-7; TRBD1 is a possible D gene (7 bases). The CDR3 extends over 13 amino acids. Germline loops: CDR1 SGHTA, CDR2 FQGNSA. Trimming removed 5 bases from V and 5 bases from J, with 13 bases in between. The CDR3 coding sequence is TGTGCCAGCAGCCGTCAGGGGGGTGACGAGCAGTACTTC. It is translated as CASSRQGGDEQYF.

The V and J genes are TRBV7-6 and TRBJ2-7; 9 bases agree with TRBD1. Germline assignment: CDR1 SGHVS and CDR2 FNYEAQ. This CDR3 region has 14 residues. J lost 2 bases, V lost 5 bases, and 4 bases had no gene match. The CDR3 spells CASSRGQGPYEQYF. CDR3 in DNA: TGTGCCAGCAGCCGGGGACAGGGCCCCTACGAGCAGTACTTC.

DNA of the CDR3: TGCGCCAGCAGCTTGGGGGAGTCACCCCTCCACTTT. Translated, it gives CASSLGESPLHF. The rearrangement joins TRBV5-1 to TRBJ1-6, with D unresolved. Germline V gene data show CDR1 as SGHRS and CDR2 as YFSETQ. V was shortened by 0 bases and J by 10 bases, with 5 bases between the two germline ends. CDR3 length: 12 amino acids.

This clonotype was found a few times. The V and J genes are TRBV6-1 and TRBJ2-7; TRBD1 aligns across 7 bases. This CDR3 contains 12 residues. Per germline, CDR1 MNHNS and CDR2 SASEGT. Trimming at V came to 6 bases and at J to 6 bases, leaving 5 bases not matched to a gene. CDR3 loop: CASSLGQSEQYF. Here the CDR3 DNA reads TGTGCCAGCAGCCTGGGACAGTCCGAGCAGTACTTC.

The chain is built from TRBV10-3 and TRBJ2-5, with D maybe TRBD2 (5 bases). Deletions cut 4 bases from V and 2 bases from J, with 8 bases between. CDR3 length: 13 residues. CDR1 and CDR2 from the germline V gene are ENHRY and SYGVKD. Here the CDR3 reads CAISGTEQETQYF. CDR3 DNA sequence: TGTGCCATCAGTGGGACTGAGCAAGAGACCCAGTACTTC.

This chain joins TRBV7-9 and TRBJ1-5; tentatively, D is TRBD1 (6 bases). V lost 5 bases and J lost 8, with 10 bases in between. This CDR3 spans 12 amino acids. Per germline, CDR1 SEHNR and CDR2 FQNEAQ (reference sequence). The CDR3 nucleotides are TGTGCCAGCAGCCTTAACAGGGAGCCCCAGCATTTT. Translated: CASSLNREPQHF. Together with reference TRBV7-9 and TRBJ1-5, the CDR3 gives the full variable domain: DTGVSQNPRHKITKRGQNVTFRCDPISEHNRLYWYRQTLGQGPEFLTYFQNEAQLEKSRLLSDRFSAERPKGSFSTLEIQRTEQGDSAMYLCASSLNREPQHFGDGTRLSIL.

This chain links TRBV20-1 with TRBJ1-6; no definite D call. V dropped 3 bases and J dropped 6 bases, with 15 bases sitting between them. The CDR3 extends over 15 amino acids. CDR1 is DFQATT and CDR2 is SNEGSKA in the germline V gene (reference sequence). In DNA, the CDR3 is TGCAGTGCTAGGCAAGATGGAGTTCGTAATTCACCCCTCCACTTT. It translates to CSARQDGVRNSPLHF.

This clonotype was detected many times. V gene TRBV15 combines with J gene TRBJ2-1; TRBD2 agrees at 8 bases. V gave up 3 bases and J gave up 4 bases; unmatched junction bases: 5. CDR3 length: 15 amino acids. Germline loops: CDR1 LNHNV, CDR2 YYDKDF (reference sequence). CDR3 DNA sequence: TGTGCCACCAGCAGGTCGCGGGGGGCGTACAATGAGCAGTTCTTC. Amino acids: CATSRSRGAYNEQFF.

This clonotype was observed once. This chain connects TRBV7-8 to TRBJ2-7, with TRBD1 matching over 8 bases. Looked up from germline, CDR1 is SGHVS and CDR2 is FQNEAQ. The CDR3 runs to 15 residues. The ends lost 5 bases at V and 2 bases at J; junction bases unmatched: 8. CDR3 protein: CASSTAGTGPYEQYF. CDR3 sequence (DNA): TGTGCCAGCAGCACCGCCGGGACAGGACCCTACGAGCAGTACTTC.

The rearrangement links TRBV24-1 to TRBJ1-1, with 8 positions matching TRBD1. The CDR3 length is 16 residues. J gave up 1 base and V 2 bases, and 5 bases lay outside the gene matches. Germline lookup yields CDR1 KGHDR and CDR2 SFDVKD. Here the CDR3 DNA reads TGTGCCACCAGTGATTCGTCAGGGGGCGGGAACACTGAAGCTTTCTTT. Translation gives CATSDSSGGGNTEAFF.

This clonotype was found a few times. V usage is TRBV7-9 and J usage is TRBJ2-7; D is unclear. Trimming took off 4 bases at V and 2 bases at J, with 9 bases between the two ends. This CDR3 comprises 13 residues. CDR1 SEHNR and CDR2 FQNEAQ come from the germline V gene (reference sequence). CDR3 amino acids: CASSSTLTYEQYF. CDR3 sequence (DNA): TGTGCCAGCAGCTCGACCCTCACCTACGAGCAGTACTTC.

This clonotype was seen ten or more times. This chain uses TRBV15 with TRBJ1-3; possibly TRBD1 for D (5 bases). Trimming shortened V by 0 bases and J by 1 base, and 7 bases separated the two germline ends. Germline values: CDR1 LNHNV, CDR2 YYDKDF (reference sequence). The CDR3 covers 15 residues. In DNA, the CDR3 is TGTGCCACCAGCAGAGATCGGGGGTCTGGAAACACCATATATTTT. This encodes CATSRDRGSGNTIYF. Looking up the rest from reference TRBV15 and TRBJ1-3 gives the full variable domain: DAMVIQNPRYQVTQFGKPVTLSCSQTLNHNVMYWYQQKSSQAPKLLFHYYDKDFNNEADTPDNFQSRRPNTSFCFLDIRSPGLGDTAMYLCATSRDRGSGNTIYFGEGSWLTVV.

This chain links TRBV7-2 with TRBJ2-5, with D possibly matching TRBD1 (7 bases). V dropped 5 bases and J dropped 4 bases, with 20 bases sitting between them. Germline CDR1 is SGHTA and CDR2 is FQGNSA. This CDR3 spans 16 amino acids. As DNA, the CDR3 is TGTGCCAGCAGCCCGCGGGGACAGTTATTAAGAGAGACCCAGTACTTC. Residues: CASSPRGQLLRETQYF.

J is TRBJ2-5 and V is TRBV6-1; TRBD2 matches 7 bases. The CDR3 consists of 15 residues. The J segment lost 4 bases and the V segment lost 2 bases, leaving 7 bases of the junction unmatched. Germline V gives CDR1 MNHNS, CDR2 SASEGT. The DNA for the CDR3 is TGTGCCAGCAGTGAAATCGGGATAGCGGGAGAGACCCAGTACTTC. Protein sequence: CASSEIGIAGETQYF.

A remark on this clonotype: The junction departs from the called germline gene at one end, perhaps through a read error. This chain joins TRBV20-1 and TRBJ1-2, with 8 bases matching TRBD1. Germline CDR1 DFQATT, CDR2 SNEGSKA (reference sequence). The CDR3 is 12 residues long. The CDR3 protein is CSALGQDRLSTF. The CDR3 nucleotides read TGCAGTGCCTTGGGACAGGACAGGTTAAGTACTTTC.

The V and J genes are TRBV5-4 and TRBJ2-5; the D gene is possibly TRBD1 (6 bases). CDR1 and CDR2 (germline): SGHNT, YYREEE (reference sequence). The CDR3 totals 15 residues. V lost 1 base to trimming and J lost 2 bases, with 12 bases between them. The CDR3 bases are TGTGCCAGCAGCTTGCAACCAGGGGAACAAGAGACCCAGTACTTC. Its translation: CASSLQPGEQETQYF.